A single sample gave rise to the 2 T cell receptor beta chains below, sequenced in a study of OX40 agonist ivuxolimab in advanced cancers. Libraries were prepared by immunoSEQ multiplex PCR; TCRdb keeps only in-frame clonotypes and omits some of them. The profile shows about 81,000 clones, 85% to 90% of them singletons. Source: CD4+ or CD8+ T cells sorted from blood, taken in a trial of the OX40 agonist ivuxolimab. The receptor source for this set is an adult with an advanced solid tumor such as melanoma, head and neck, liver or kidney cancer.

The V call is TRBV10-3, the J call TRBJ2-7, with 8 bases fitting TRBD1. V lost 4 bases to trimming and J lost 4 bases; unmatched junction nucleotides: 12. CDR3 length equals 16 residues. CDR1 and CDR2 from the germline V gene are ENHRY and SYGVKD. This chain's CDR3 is CAISAQRQGARYEQYF. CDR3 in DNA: TGTGCCATCAGTGCCCAGCGGCAGGGGGCGAGGTACGAGCAGTACTTC.

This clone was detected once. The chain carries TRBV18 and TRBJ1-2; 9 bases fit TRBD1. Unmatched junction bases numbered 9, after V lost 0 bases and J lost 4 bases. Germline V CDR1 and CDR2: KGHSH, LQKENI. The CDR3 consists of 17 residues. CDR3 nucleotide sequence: TGTGCCAGCTCACCACCTGATTCTTTGACAGGGGGCTATGGCTACACCTTC. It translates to CASSPPDSLTGGYGYTF. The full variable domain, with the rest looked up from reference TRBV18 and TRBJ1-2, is NAGVMQNPRHLVRRRGQEARLRCSPMKGHSHVYWYRQLPEEGLKFMVYLQKENIIDESGMPKERFSAEFPKEGPSILRIQQVVRGDSAAYFCASSPPDSLTGGYGYTFGSGTRLTVV.